This passage covers 29 T cell receptor beta chains from one sample sequenced in a study of tissue T cells after allogeneic stem cell transplantation. This table comes from immunoSEQ multiplex PCR, and its TCRdb copy is limited to in-frame clones, with some not included. The sample consists of approximately 50,000 clones, around 66% of them appearing once. Sequenced material: sorted cells pooled from one or two spleens. Every receptor here comes from a pool of C57BL/6 mice in good health.

A note on this clone: The gene names here belong to mouse. The read falls 1 residue short of the CDR3 end, and the missing part is taken from the germline J gene. The chain carries TRBV1 and TRBJ1-3, with D unclear. The germline CDR1 and CDR2 sequences are NSQYPW and LRSPGD (reference sequence). V was shortened by 3 bases and J by 0 bases, with 6 bases between the two germline ends. The CDR3 runs 14 residues. Partial CDR3 DNA: TGCACCTGCAGTGCTCGGGGTTCTGGAAATACGCTCTAT. Residues: CTCSARGSGNTLY. The full CDR3 protein reads CTCSARGSGNTLYF.

As to this clone: Germline and genes: mouse. The CDR3 end lies 1 residue beyond the end of the read and is filled in from the germline J gene. This chain links TRBV31 with TRBJ2-7; D not certain. CDR1 and CDR2 from the germline V gene are GKSSPN and SITVG. With 0 bases removed from V and 6 bases from J, the gap between germline ends came to 9 bases. The CDR3 loop spans 12 amino acids. The CDR3 DNA, read in part, is TGTGCCTGGAGTCTGGGGAGGAGTGAACAGTAC. This translates into CAWSLGRSEQY. The entire CDR3 is CAWSLGRSEQYF.

A word on this clone: Gene and germline names: mouse. The CDR3 end falls 1 residue outside the read, so it is completed with the germline J gene. The J gene is TRBJ2-2, the V gene TRBV13-1; D not certain. Trimming left V 6 bases short and J 0 bases short, with 6 bases between. The CDR3 is 13 amino acids. CDR1 is NSHNY and CDR2 is SYGAGN in the germline V gene. The CDR3 protein is CASTHTNTGQLYF. CDR3 DNA (partial): TGTGCCAGCACCCACACAAACACCGGGCAGCTCTAC.

With regard to this clone: Genes and germline are mouse. The read terminates 1 residue ahead of where the CDR3 ends, so the germline J gene completes it. The chain uses TRBV5 and TRBJ2-1, with no clear D. Looked up from germline, CDR1 is LGHNA and CDR2 is YNLKQL (reference sequence). The CDR3 is 17 residues long. Trimming pared 0 bases from V and 1 base from J, leaving 13 bases between. The DNA read from the CDR3 is TGTGCCAGCAGCCAAGATTACCTGGCCCACAACTATGCTGAGCAGTTC. Translating gives CASSQDYLAHNYAEQF. The whole CDR3 reads CASSQDYLAHNYAEQFF.

A word on this clone: Gene names follow the mouse nomenclature. Coverage ceases 1 residue before the CDR3 finishes, and the germline J gene fills in the end. V usage is TRBV31 and J usage is TRBJ2-1; no definite D call. Trimming took off 0 bases at V and 1 base at J, with 4 bases between the two ends. The CDR3 extends over 13 amino acids. Germline loops: CDR1 GKSSPN, CDR2 SITVG. This CDR3 reads CAWSLDNYAEQFF. CDR3 bases read: TGTGCCTGGAGTCTAGACAACTATGCTGAGCAGTTC.

To note about this clone: Germline and genes here are mouse. From the germline J gene comes the end of the CDR3, since the read stops 1 residue before it. The chain links TRBV13-2 to TRBJ1-2, with TRBD1 matching over 10 bases. V shed 0 bases and J 0 bases; nucleotides not matched to a gene: 2. Germline assignment: CDR1 NNHNN and CDR2 SYGAGS (reference sequence). The CDR3 consists of 16 residues. The CDR3 reads CASGDAGQGANSDYTF. The sequenced CDR3 bases are TGTGCCAGCGGTGATGCAGGACAGGGGGCAAACTCCGACTACACC.

This clone was picked up a small number of times. These gene names are mouse names. The read ends 1 residue shy of where the CDR3 ends; the end is completed using the germline J gene. This sequence joins TRBV2 and TRBJ2-1, with TRBD1 matching 8 bases. Germline lookup yields CDR1 LGHNA and CDR2 YSYQKL. The V gene end was trimmed by 2 bases and the J gene end by 7 bases; junction bases not matched to a gene: 7. The CDR3 is 15 amino acids. CDR3 DNA, as far as it was read: TGTGCCAGCAGCCAATCCGTGACAGGGGAGGCTGAGCAGTTC. It specifies CASSQSVTGEAEQF. The whole CDR3 protein reads CASSQSVTGEAEQFF.

For this clone: Germline and genes: mouse. The read terminates 1 residue before the CDR3 end, so the remaining end is supplied by the germline J gene. The J gene is TRBJ1-2, the V gene TRBV29; D unresolved. The germline V gene encodes CDR1 MSHET and CDR2 SYDVDS. The V end was cut by 1 base, the J end by 0 bases, with 3 bases between. The CDR3 runs 13 residues. The CDR3 bases that were read are TGTGCTAGCAGTTTATATGCAAACTCCGACTACACC. Translation gives CASSLYANSDYT. The full CDR3 protein reads CASSLYANSDYTF.

As concerns this clone: The gene names given are mouse names. The CDR3 end falls 1 residue outside the read, so it is completed with the germline J gene. The rearrangement joins TRBV19 to TRBJ1-1, with 8 bases lining up with TRBD1. Looked up from germline, CDR1 is FNHDT and CDR2 is SITEND (reference sequence). The CDR3 loop spans 14 amino acids. J lost 2 bases, V lost 2 bases, and 2 bases had no gene match. Incomplete CDR3 DNA: TGTGCCAGCAGTATGGACAGGGACAACACAGAAGTCTTC. It is translated as CASSMDRDNTEVF. The CDR3 in full is CASSMDRDNTEVFF.

To note about this clone: Gene names are the mouse ones. Sequencing ends 1 residue short of the CDR3 end; the germline J gene provides the rest. Additional DNA sequences in this sample encode the identical CDR3. This chain connects TRBV16 to TRBJ2-1; the D is unclear. This CDR3 contains 14 residues. Trimming removed 5 bases at V and 1 base at J, with 9 bases between. Germline V CDR1 and CDR2: SGHSA, FRNQAP. The DNA read from the CDR3 is TGTGCAAGCAGCCCCCGAGACAACTATGCTGAGCAGTTC. It codes for CASSPRDNYAEQF. The complete CDR3 reads CASSPRDNYAEQFF.

As for this clone: Gene names are the mouse ones. The covered CDR3 bases are TGTGCCAGCAGTATAGGCAGGGGCAACCAGGCTCCGCTT. Protein sequence: CASSIGRGNQAPL. The entire CDR3 protein reads CASSIGRGNQAPLF. V is TRBV19 and J is TRBJ1-5, with D possibly being TRBD1 (6 bases). The read comes to an end 1 residue before the CDR3 does, leaving the germline J gene to fill in the end. Trimming cost V 0 bases and J 3 bases, with 7 bases left between them. The CDR3 covers 14 residues. CDR1 and CDR2 from the germline V gene are FNHDT and SITEND (reference sequence).

Comment on this clone: Gene labels here are mouse ones. The read halts 1 residue ahead of the CDR3 end, with the missing end drawn from the germline J gene. The chain carries TRBV13-2 and TRBJ1-1; a possible D gene is TRBD1 (6 bases). V lost 0 bases and J 1 base, leaving 10 bases between the germline ends. The CDR3 runs to 15 residues. Germline CDR1 reads NNHNN; CDR2 reads SYGAGS (reference sequence). The part of the CDR3 DNA that was read is TGTGCCAGCGGTGATGCAGGGACAAGAAACACAGAAGTCTTC. Translating gives CASGDAGTRNTEVF. The full CDR3 reads CASGDAGTRNTEVFF.

About this clone itself: Any gene name here is a mouse gene name. From the germline J gene comes the end of the CDR3, since the read stops 1 residue before it. J is TRBJ2-2 and V is TRBV12-1, with unresolved D. The CDR3 contains 12 residues. From germline, CDR1 is SGHSN and CDR2 HYEKVE. V was clipped by 4 bases and J by 0 bases, with 2 bases between them. The CDR3 spells CASSSNTGQLYF. The sequenced CDR3 bases are TGTGCCAGCTCGTCAAACACCGGGCAGCTCTAC.

As to this clone: Here the gene names and germline are mouse. The read is 1 residue too short to cover the CDR3 end, so that end is filled in from the germline J gene. The chain uses TRBV26 and TRBJ2-2; D not certain. The CDR3 sequence is 14 residues long. Germline V CDR1 and CDR2: KGHPV, FQNQEV (reference sequence). The ends were cut back, 4 bases at V and 4 bases at J, with 10 bases in the middle. CDR3 sequence reads: CASSPPGSTGQLYF. The CDR3 DNA, read in part, is TGTGCCAGCAGTCCCCCGGGGTCCACCGGGCAGCTCTAC.

About this clone: The gene names given are mouse names. The read finishes 1 residue shy of the CDR3 end, and the germline J gene is used to complete it. This rearrangement joins TRBV14 to TRBJ2-1, with D perhaps assigned TRBD1 or TRBD2 (5 bases each). The CDR3 is made up of 14 amino acids. Germline CDR1 reads SGHDT; CDR2 reads FRDEAV. Deletions cut 6 bases from V and 1 base from J, with 11 bases between. CDR3 sequence reads: CASILRDNYAEQFF. The DNA read from the CDR3 is TGTGCCAGCATTCTTCGGGACAACTATGCTGAGCAGTTC. Together with reference TRBV14 and TRBJ2-1, the CDR3 gives the full variable domain: EAGVTQSPRYAVLQEGQAVSFWCDPISGHDTLYWYQQPRDQGPQLLVYFRDEAVIDNSQLPSDRFSAVRPKGTNSTLKIQSAKQGDTATYLCASILRDNYAEQFFGPGTRLTVL.

Concerning this clone itself: Gene names are the mouse ones. The read comes to an end 1 residue before the CDR3 does, leaving the germline J gene to fill in the end. The rearrangement uses TRBV13-2 and TRBJ2-5; weak D call: TRBD1 (7 bases). This CDR3 spans 14 amino acids. The ends were cut back, 3 bases at V and 5 bases at J, with 13 bases in the middle. Germline V gene sequence: CDR1 NNHNN, CDR2 SYGAGS (reference sequence). CDR3 amino acids: CASGGEGARDTQYF. CDR3 DNA, as far as it was read: TGTGCCAGCGGTGGGGAGGGGGCGAGAGACACCCAGTAC.

A note on this clone: All gene names here are mouse names. The CDR3 goes on 1 residue after the read ends, and that part is filled in from the germline J gene. The genes are TRBV4 and TRBJ1-1; D remains unclear. Germline lookup yields CDR1 LGHDT and CDR2 YNNKQL (reference sequence). This CDR3 contains 14 residues. Trimming cost V 3 bases and J 4 bases, with 12 bases left between them. The sequenced CDR3 bases are TGTGCCAGCAGCTATGGAGGCGCCGGCACAGAAGTCTTC. Translation: CASSYGGAGTEVF. In full, the CDR3 reads CASSYGGAGTEVFF.

Comment on this clone: Gene names and germline refer to mouse. The CDR3 end is not reached by the read, which stops 1 residue before it; the germline J gene fills it in. The chain couples TRBV24 to TRBJ2-1, with 9 bases matching TRBD1. CDR3 length: 13 residues. Trimming at V came to 4 bases and at J to 5 bases, leaving 0 bases not matched to a gene. In germline, CDR1 is KGHTA, CDR2 FRNEEI. The CDR3 loop is CASSRDRDAEQFF. The CDR3 bases that were read are TGTGCCAGCAGTCGGGACAGGGATGCTGAGCAGTTC.

A word on this clone: Mouse gene names apply. Partial CDR3 DNA: TGTGCCAGCAGTCAGACAGGGGGCAACCAGGCTCCGCTT. It specifies CASSQTGGNQAPL. From start to end, the CDR3 is CASSQTGGNQAPLF. The chain joins TRBV4 to TRBJ1-5; 9 bases agree with TRBD1. From the germline J gene comes the end of the CDR3, since the read stops 1 residue before it. V lost 6 bases, J lost 3 bases, and 3 bases stayed unmatched. The CDR3 is made up of 14 amino acids. Germline values: CDR1 LGHDT, CDR2 YNNKQL (reference sequence).

Regarding this clone: Gene and germline names: mouse. Read coverage stops 1 residue before the CDR3 terminus; the germline J gene supplies the remainder. This chain links TRBV3 with TRBJ2-4, with TRBD2 as a possible D gene (5 bases). Between the trimmed V and J ends, which lost 3 bases and 4 bases, there was a span of 5 bases. Germline CDR1 is SNHLY and CDR2 is FYNGKV (reference sequence). The length of the CDR3 is 12 residues. CDR3 residues: CASSFGENTLYF. The sequenced CDR3 bases are TGTGCCAGCAGCTTTGGGGAAAACACCTTGTAC.

For this clone: The gene names given are mouse names. The read halts 1 residue ahead of the CDR3 end, with the missing end drawn from the germline J gene. This rearrangement joins TRBV12-2 to TRBJ2-5; D is undetermined. The CDR3 has 10 amino acids. The germline V gene encodes CDR1 SGHLS and CDR2 HYDKME. The V end lost 1 base, the J end lost 8 bases, and 3 bases lay between the germline ends. The part of the CDR3 DNA that was read is TGTGCCAGCTCTCTAGGCACCCAGTAC. This encodes CASSLGTQY. The entire CDR3 is CASSLGTQYF.

Note on this clone: Mouse gene names and germline throughout. The observed sequence ends 1 residue before the CDR3 terminus, with the missing tail filled in from the germline J gene. The chain is built from TRBV19 and TRBJ2-4; TRBD2 agrees at 11 bases. The CDR3 covers 14 residues. The V segment lost 5 bases and the J segment 4 bases; nucleotides outside the gene matches: 3. Looked up from germline, CDR1 is FNHDT and CDR2 is SITEND (reference sequence). The CDR3 sequence: CASRPGLGENTLYF. The CDR3 bases that were read are TGTGCCAGCAGGCCGGGACTGGGGGAAAACACCTTGTAC.

Notes on this clone: Gene and germline names: mouse. Read coverage stops 1 residue before the CDR3 terminus; the germline J gene supplies the remainder. The chain couples TRBV16 to TRBJ2-5, with D unresolved. Germline V CDR1 and CDR2: SGHSA, FRNQAP. The V end lost 0 bases, the J end lost 5 bases, and 12 bases lay between the germline ends. The CDR3 is 15 residues long. The CDR3 spells CASSLEGRHPDTQYF. The DNA read from the CDR3 is TGTGCAAGCAGCTTAGAGGGCAGGCACCCAGACACCCAGTAC.

Of note for this clone: Genes here carry mouse names. The read terminates 1 residue before the CDR3 end, so the remaining end is supplied by the germline J gene. The genes are TRBV31 and TRBJ2-7; TRBD2 agrees at 8 bases. The CDR3 is made up of 14 amino acids. V dropped 0 bases and J dropped 4; count of bases not matched to a gene: 5. Germline CDR1 GKSSPN, CDR2 SITVG. The CDR3 spells CAWSLGGALYEQYF. The part of the CDR3 DNA that was read is TGTGCCTGGAGTCTGGGGGGGGCCCTTTATGAACAGTAC. Drawing the rest from reference TRBV31 and TRBJ2-7, the complete variable domain is AQTIHQWPVAEIKAVGSPLSLGCTIKGKSSPNLYWYWQATGGTLQQLFYSITVGQVESVVQLNLSASRPKDDQFILSTEKLLLSHSGFYLCAWSLGGALYEQYFGPGTRLTVL.

A word on this clone: Relative to the germline gene, one junction end is altered; a read error may explain this. Gene names and germline refer to mouse. Read sequence stops 1 residue before the CDR3 end, and the germline J gene provides the missing end. The chain has TRBV13-1 and TRBJ2-7; the match to TRBD2 covers 8 bases. Germline loops: CDR1 NSHNY, CDR2 SYGAGN. This CDR3 region has 14 residues. The part of the CDR3 DNA that was read is TGTGCCAGCGGTGATCGGGGGGGCGCCTATGAACAGTAC. Protein: CASGDRGGAYEQY. The full-length CDR3 reads as CASGDRGGAYEQYF.

For this clone: Germline and genes: mouse. The sequenced fragment ends 1 residue before the CDR3 boundary, so the rest is inferred from the germline J gene. The chain has TRBV3 and TRBJ2-4; a possible D gene is TRBD1 (6 bases). Germline values: CDR1 SNHLY, CDR2 FYNGKV (reference sequence). This CDR3 is 14 amino acids long. V was trimmed by 6 bases and J by 0 bases, leaving 10 bases between them. CDR3 residues: CASRGTSSQNTLYF. The part of the CDR3 DNA that was read is TGTGCCAGCAGGGGGACATCTAGTCAAAACACCTTGTAC.

This clone is a singleton in its sample. Mouse germline and gene names are used. The read stops 1 residue short of the end of the CDR3; the missing end is completed from the germline J gene. V usage is TRBV19 and J usage is TRBJ2-5; 7 positions agree with TRBD1. V lost 4 bases to trimming and J lost 5 bases; unmatched junction nucleotides: 4. The CDR3 runs 13 residues. Germline lookup yields CDR1 FNHDT and CDR2 SITEND (reference sequence). CDR3 sequence reads: CASSSTGRDTQYF. CDR3 bases read: TGTGCCAGCAGTTCGACAGGGAGAGACACCCAGTAC.

Concerning this clone itself: The listed genes are named as in mouse. The read comes to an end 1 residue before the CDR3 does, leaving the germline J gene to fill in the end. The chain links TRBV13-2 to TRBJ1-3, with D maybe TRBD1 (5 bases). The CDR3 loop spans 15 amino acids. The germline V gene encodes CDR1 NNHNN and CDR2 SYGAGS (reference sequence). The V and J ends lost 2 bases and 0 bases respectively, with 9 bases between them. CDR3 region: CASGDQGNSGNTLYF. The CDR3 bases that were read are TGTGCCAGCGGTGACCAGGGAAATTCTGGAAATACGCTCTAT.

Concerning this clone: Gene names denote mouse genes. The sequence runs out 1 residue before the end of the CDR3; the remainder is reconstructed from the germline J gene. The gene calls are TRBV12-2 and TRBJ2-5; D uncertain. Trimming removed 0 bases from V and 3 bases from J, with 6 bases in between. This CDR3 region has 13 residues. Germline CDR1 and CDR2: SGHLS and HYDKME. CDR3 loop: CASSLWEQDTQYF. CDR3 bases read: TGTGCCAGCTCTCTCTGGGAGCAAGACACCCAGTAC.